What follows are 9 T cell receptor beta chains derived from one specimen sequenced in a study of cytomegalovirus exposure and HLA in healthy donors. Amplification used 60 Vbeta primers and 13 Jbeta primers. Assay: immunoSEQ multiplex PCR; the TCRdb copy retains only in-frame clones and omits some. The sample comprises some 96,000 clones, approximately 72% of which are singletons, and roughly 7.7% rests with the top ten. The specimen was PBMCs. The receptors come from a man aged 35 to 55 in good health and CMV-seropositive.

This clone was counted only a few times. V gene TRBV7-9 combines with J gene TRBJ1-3; D is possibly TRBD1 (5 bases). Trimming cost V 3 bases and J 2 bases, with 14 bases left between them. The CDR3 is 16 residues long. The germline V gene has CDR1 SEHNR and CDR2 FQNEAQ (reference sequence). This CDR3 is CASSLQGPHAGNTIYF. CDR3 coding DNA: TGTGCCAGCAGCTTGCAGGGCCCGCACGCTGGAAACACCATATATTTT.

The J gene is TRBJ2-5, the V gene TRBV19, with 12 bases fitting TRBD2. The junction had 8 bases not matched to a gene; V was cut back by 4 bases and J by 5 bases. The CDR3 is 16 amino acids. The V gene's germline CDR1 is LNHDA and CDR2 SQIVND (reference sequence). The CDR3 DNA reads as TGTGCCAGTAGTAGGATCCTAGCGGGAGGGCGGGAGACCCAGTACTTC. Residues: CASSRILAGGRETQYF. The whole variable domain, filled in from reference TRBV19 and TRBJ2-5, reads DGGITQSPKYLFRKEGQNVTLSCEQNLNHDAMYWYRQDPGQGLRLIYYSQIVNDFQKGDIAEGYSVSREKKESFPLTVTSAQKNPTAFYLCASSRILAGGRETQYFGPGTRLLVL.

The CDR3 nucleotides read TGCAGCGCCGGAGACCCCGAGGAGCAGTTCTTC. It is translated as CSAGDPEEQFF. This chain uses TRBV29-1 with TRBJ2-1; the D is unclear. Trimming pared 7 bases from V and 10 bases from J, leaving 14 bases between. Germline V gene data show CDR1 as SQVTM and CDR2 as ANQGSEA. The CDR3 totals 11 residues.

The chain combines TRBV29-1 with TRBJ2-1; 8 nucleotides align to TRBD1. V was clipped by 4 bases and J by 1 base; unmatched bases: 3. CDR3 size: 14 residues. Germline V gene lookup returns CDR1 SQVTM and CDR2 ANQGSEA. CDR3 nucleotide sequence: TGCAGCGTTGGACAGGGGCGTTCCTACAATGAGCAGTTCTTC. Residues: CSVGQGRSYNEQFF.

The rearrangement joins TRBV7-9 to TRBJ1-5; 7 bases line up with TRBD1. From germline, CDR1 is SEHNR and CDR2 FQNEAQ (reference sequence). The trim removed 6 bases at V and 2 bases at J, leaving 7 bases unmatched. This CDR3 has 15 amino acids. The CDR3 DNA follows: TGTGCCAGCAGTAGGACAGGCCAGGGCAATCAGCCCCAGCATTTT. Protein sequence: CASSRTGQGNQPQHF.

The gene calls are TRBV4-1 and TRBJ1-1; 9 nucleotides align to TRBD1. Trimming cost V 4 bases and J 4 bases; bases outside gene matches: 7. Germline loops: CDR1 MGHRA, CDR2 YSYEKL. The CDR3 sequence is 15 residues long. CDR3 in DNA: TGCGCCAGCAGCCGGTCCGGGACAGGGATCACTGAAGCTTTCTTT. Encoded protein: CASSRSGTGITEAFF.

The chain couples TRBV6-1 to TRBJ2-7; the match to TRBD2 covers 9 bases. Germline V gene lookup returns CDR1 MNHNS and CDR2 SASEGT. The V gene end was trimmed by 2 bases and the J gene end by 6 bases; junction bases not matched to a gene: 8. The length of the CDR3 is 15 residues. The CDR3 bases are TGTGCCAGCAGTGAAAGGGGACTAGCAGGGGGCGAGCAGTACTTC. Protein product: CASSERGLAGGEQYF.

V and J are TRBV10-1 and TRBJ2-7, with D possibly TRBD2 on 7 matching bases. The V gene's germline CDR1 is WNHNN and CDR2 SYGVQD (reference sequence). The CDR3 is 18 amino acids. The V end was cut by 6 bases, the J end by 2 bases, with 26 bases between. In nucleotides, the CDR3 is TGCGCCAGCAGGGTTCGCTCGAGTTCGGCGGGGGCTCCCTACGAGCAGTACTTC. It translates to CASRVRSSSAGAPYEQYF.

V gene TRBV5-4 combines with J gene TRBJ2-3; 7 bases align to TRBD2. Germline assignment: CDR1 SGHNT and CDR2 YYREEE (reference sequence). V lost 4 bases and J lost 7; bases outside the gene matches: 12. CDR3 size: 15 residues. CDR3 in amino acids: CASSPGGLADNTQYF. DNA for the CDR3: TGTGCCAGCAGCCCGGGGGGTCTAGCGGACAATACGCAGTATTTT.